One sample yielded the 22 T cell receptor beta chains listed below, sequenced in a study of blood T cell repertoires in COVID-19. The repertoire was sequenced with immunoSEQ multiplex PCR; TCRdb's copy has only in-frame clones and lacks some. The table records about 200,000 clones, about 85% of them present only once. Sequencing was carried out using peripheral blood. The source is a man aged 55 to 69 with COVID-19, enrolled during active disease.

The chain has TRBV5-4 and TRBJ1-1; D ambiguous. This CDR3 has 12 residues. Trimming took 4 bases from V and 4 from J, leaving 8 bases between them. The germline gives CDR1 SGHNT, CDR2 YYREEE (reference sequence). The CDR3 protein is CASSRPGTEAFF. CDR3 nucleotides: TGTGCCAGCAGCAGACCAGGCACTGAAGCTTTCTTT.

The CDR3 is CASSGTGQGVFGYTF. The CDR3 DNA follows: TGTGCCAGCAGCGGAACGGGACAGGGGGTTTTTGGCTACACCTTC. This chain links TRBV13 with TRBJ1-2, with 11 positions matching TRBD1. V was clipped by 5 bases and J by 7 bases; unmatched bases: 9. The germline V gene has CDR1 PRHDT and CDR2 FYEKMQ (reference sequence). The CDR3 has 15 residues.

This clone came up a few times. V and J are TRBV7-9 and TRBJ1-4; D gene unclear. Germline lookup yields CDR1 SEHNR and CDR2 FQNEAQ (reference sequence). V was clipped by 5 bases and J by 5 bases, with 9 bases between them. The CDR3 is made up of 13 amino acids. CDR3 in amino acids: CASSHFENEKLFF. The CDR3 nucleotides are TGTGCCAGCAGCCATTTCGAGAATGAAAAACTGTTTTTT.

This chain links TRBV6-1 with TRBJ1-1, with TRBD1 matching 8 bases. V gave up 7 bases and J gave up 1 base; unmatched junction bases: 8. Germline CDR1 and CDR2: MNHNS and SASEGT. The CDR3 length is 15 residues. CDR3: CASTGTGTGNTEAFF. In nucleotides, the CDR3 is TGTGCCAGCACCGGAACCGGGACAGGGAACACTGAAGCTTTCTTT.

The V and J genes are TRBV9 and TRBJ2-6; D perhaps matches TRBD2 (5 bases). Germline V gives CDR1 SGDLS, CDR2 YYNGEE. The CDR3 has 15 residues. V lost 4 bases and J lost 4, with 12 bases in between. The CDR3 DNA sequence: TGTGCCAGCAGCTTCCCCGGGAACGGGGCCAACGTCCTGACTTTC. It encodes CASSFPGNGANVLTF.

The V gene is TRBV6-5, the J gene TRBJ1-6; D perhaps matches TRBD1 (6 bases). This CDR3 comprises 14 residues. Between the trimmed V and J ends, which lost 6 bases and 8 bases, there was a span of 14 bases. CDR1 MNHEY and CDR2 SVGAGI come from the germline V gene. CDR3 residues: CASSRDNGHSPLHF. The CDR3 DNA sequence: TGTGCCAGCAGCAGGGACAACGGGCATTCACCCCTCCACTTT.

J is TRBJ1-2 and V is TRBV7-9, with TRBD1 as a possible D gene (5 bases). The germline V gene encodes CDR1 SEHNR and CDR2 FQNEAQ (reference sequence). This CDR3 contains 13 residues. V was trimmed by 1 base and J by 4 bases, leaving 7 bases between them. CDR3 DNA sequence: TGTGCCAGCAGCTTAGAGGGGTTCTATGGCTACACCTTC. Its protein product is CASSLEGFYGYTF.

This clone was seen a handful of times. V and J are TRBV6-5 and TRBJ1-6, with D tentatively TRBD1 (5 bases). The germline V and J ends were trimmed by 6 bases and 9 bases, with 18 bases remaining between them. The V gene's germline CDR1 is MNHEY and CDR2 SVGAGI. The CDR3 loop spans 15 amino acids. Here the CDR3 DNA reads TGTGCCAGCAGGGTCGCAGGGCGATTTGGTTCACCCCTCCACTTT. Translation gives CASRVAGRFGSPLHF.

This chain connects TRBV24-1 to TRBJ2-1; the match to TRBD1 covers 9 bases. Germline trimming cut 0 bases from V and 8 bases from J; bases unmatched to any gene: 4. The CDR3 covers 15 residues. Per the germline V gene, CDR1 is KGHDR and CDR2 is SFDVKD. CDR3 sequence: CATSDLTGGKDEQFF. The CDR3 DNA follows: TGTGCCACCAGTGATTTGACAGGGGGCAAGGATGAGCAGTTCTTC.

The chain is built from TRBV5-1 and TRBJ2-7, with 9 bases lining up with TRBD1. The germline V gene encodes CDR1 SGHRS and CDR2 YFSETQ. CDR3 length: 15 residues. V shed 3 bases and J 1 base; nucleotides not matched to a gene: 5. The CDR3 DNA is TGCGCCAGCAGCTCCGGGACAGGGCCTTCCTACGAGCAGTACTTC. This encodes CASSSGTGPSYEQYF.

The genes are TRBV11-2 and TRBJ2-1; 13 bases match TRBD2. This CDR3 is 19 amino acids long. Trimming took 5 bases from V and 3 from J; bases not matched to a gene: 13. From germline, CDR1 is SGHAT and CDR2 FQNNGV. CDR3 protein: CASSRTSGSRAPIYNEQFF. For the CDR3, the DNA is TGTGCCAGCAGCCGGACTAGCGGGAGTCGGGCCCCGATCTACAATGAGCAGTTCTTC.

This clone was observed a single time. The chain couples TRBV3-1 (or the pseudogene TRBV3-2) to TRBJ1-3; TRBD1 might be the D (6 bases). V dropped 4 bases and J dropped 10 bases, with 17 bases sitting between them. Per the germline V gene, CDR1 is LGHDT and CDR2 is YNNKEL (reference sequence). The CDR3 contains 14 residues. The CDR3 region is CASSPRMAGETIYF. In nucleotides, the CDR3 is TGTGCCAGCAGCCCCAGGATGGCAGGGGAGACCATATATTTT.

This sequence joins TRBV19 and TRBJ1-5; 8 bases agree with TRBD1. V shed 5 bases, J shed 4 bases, and the junction held 7 bases outside the gene matches. The CDR3 runs 15 residues. CDR1 is LNHDA, CDR2 SQIVND, per germline (reference sequence). CDR3 protein: CASSPGQGRNQPQHF. The CDR3 DNA sequence: TGTGCCAGTAGTCCCGGACAGGGAAGGAATCAGCCCCAGCATTTT.

The chain couples TRBV18 to TRBJ1-1; D remains ambiguous. The germline gives CDR1 KGHSH, CDR2 LQKENI. Trimming shortened V by 2 bases and J by 2 bases, and 15 bases separated the two germline ends. The CDR3 runs to 16 residues. Here the CDR3 reads CASSPSSRRGNTEAFF. The DNA for the CDR3 is TGTGCCAGCTCACCAAGTTCTAGGCGGGGAAACACTGAAGCTTTCTTT.

The chain employs TRBV12-3 or TRBV12-4 and TRBJ1-5; no reliable D call. Trimming left V 1 base short and J 7 bases short, with 8 bases between. The CDR3 sequence is 13 residues long. The CDR3 here is CASSLGRSQPQHF. Written as DNA, the CDR3 is TGTGCCAGCAGTTTAGGTCGGTCGCAGCCCCAGCATTTT.

The chain links TRBV6-2 or TRBV6-3 to TRBJ1-2; D possibly corresponds to TRBD1 (5 bases). Germline CDR1 and CDR2: MNHEY and SVGEGT. Trimming shortened V by 2 bases and J by 2 bases, and 12 bases separated the two germline ends. This CDR3 comprises 15 residues. CDR3 coding DNA: TGTGCCAGCAGTTACGACCAGGGCACGAACTATGGCTACACCTTC. Translation: CASSYDQGTNYGYTF.

The chain carries TRBV10-2 and TRBJ1-2; D unresolved. The germline gives CDR1 WSHSY, CDR2 SAAADI. Deletions cut 1 base from V and 4 bases from J, with 7 bases between. This CDR3 is 13 amino acids long. CDR3 bases: TGCGCCAGCAGTGAGTACGGGTTCTATGGCTACACCTTC. It encodes CASSEYGFYGYTF.

The rearrangement links TRBV27 to TRBJ2-7; 7 bases are shared with TRBD1. Germline CDR1 is MNHEY and CDR2 is SMNVEV (reference sequence). V was pared by 5 bases and J by 2 bases, with 9 bases of the junction left unmatched. CDR3 length: 15 amino acids. The CDR3: CASSPEQGFAYEQYF. In DNA form, the CDR3 reads TGTGCCAGCAGTCCCGAACAGGGGTTCGCCTACGAGCAGTACTTC.

This chain links TRBV20-1 with TRBJ1-4; a weak D match, TRBD1 (5 bases). This CDR3 comprises 11 residues. With 5 bases removed from V and 8 bases from J, the gap between germline ends came to 9 bases. Germline V lookup: CDR1 DFQATT, CDR2 SNEGSKA (reference sequence). CDR3 DNA sequence: TGCAGTGCTGAACGGGGGGAAAAACTGTTTTTT. This translates into CSAERGEKLFF.

The gene calls are TRBV5-1 and TRBJ1-1; no clear D. The CDR3 spans 14 residues. The germline V gene has CDR1 SGHRS and CDR2 YFSETQ. Trimming cost V 0 bases and J 6 bases, with 12 bases left between them. This chain's CDR3 is CASSLVGVLSEAFF. CDR3 nucleotide sequence: TGCGCCAGCAGCTTGGTCGGGGTTCTCTCTGAAGCTTTCTTT.

The chain employs TRBV20-1 and TRBJ1-2; unclear D gene. V lost 3 bases to trimming and J lost 0 bases, with 11 bases between them. Germline CDR1 reads DFQATT; CDR2 reads SNEGSKA (reference sequence). The CDR3 loop spans 14 amino acids. The CDR3 spells CSASSVGANYGYTF. CDR3 bases: TGCAGTGCTAGTAGCGTGGGAGCTAACTATGGCTACACCTTC.

V and J are TRBV5-1 and TRBJ2-2; D not resolved. V lost 4 bases and J lost 7, with 17 bases in between. The germline CDR1 and CDR2 sequences are SGHRS and YFSETQ. The CDR3 extends over 15 amino acids. In nucleotides, the CDR3 is TGCGCCAGCAGCAAACGGTCAACGGTTGACGGGGAGCTGTTTTTT. It codes for CASSKRSTVDGELFF.